Listed below are T cell receptor beta chains from one sample, sequenced in a study of CD8 T cells in ankylosing spondylitis. TCRdb passed the 5' RACE reads through MiXCR, listing each CDR3 protein once. Of about 89,000 distinct CDR3 sequences listed, roughly 30% are singletons. Sequencing was carried out using blood, either unsorted or a sorted T cell fraction (not recorded which). These receptors originate from a male donor with ankylosing spondylitis or in good health (not recorded which). Both conserved end residues are part of each CDR3. The D gene is left open where the match is weak. Clone size is given for some rows only: seen once, a few or many times, or a class if the clone is expanded.

d_call,j_call,clone_size,v_call,cdr3_nt,cdr3_aa
NA,TRBJ1-2,NA,TRBV7-2,TGTGCCAGCAGCTTAGTCGTCCGGACCTATGGCTACACCTTC,CASSLVVRTYGYTF
NA,TRBJ2-3,few,TRBV7-9,TGTGCCAGCAGCTTAGTCGCAGATACGCAGTATTTT,CASSLVADTQYF
NA,TRBJ1-1,NA,TRBV18,TGTGCCAGCTCCTCTCGGGGACATACGAACACTGAAGCTTTCTTT,CASSSRGHTNTEAFF
TRBD1,TRBJ1-2,NA,TRBV7-2,TGTGCCAGCAGCTCCGACCGGGACAGGGTCTCTGGCTACACCTTC,CASSSDRDRVSGYTF
TRBD2,TRBJ2-1,NA,TRBV20-1,TGCAGTGCTGAGACTAGCGGGAGGGCTGGTGAGCAGTTCTTC,CSAETSGRAGEQFF
NA,TRBJ1-1,once,TRBV5-5,TGTGCCAGCAGCTTGCTGACACCGCTCGGGAACAGAGCTTTCTTT,CASSLLTPLGNRAFF
TRBD2,TRBJ2-1,NA,TRBV5-1,TGCGCCAGCAGCTCGCTAGCGGGAGATGCTGAGCAGTTCTTC,CASSSLAGDAEQFF
NA,TRBJ2-3,NA,TRBV5-1,TGCGCCAGCAGCAAGGACAGCACAGATACGCAGTATTTT,CASSKDSTDTQYF
NA,TRBJ1-5,NA,TRBV6-1,TGTGCCAGCAGACGGACAGGCAATCAGCCCCAGCATTTT,CASRRTGNQPQHF
NA,TRBJ2-3,few,TRBV5-1,TGCGCCAGCAGTAGAGAAACCCCGGGCACAGATACGCAGTATTTT,CASSRETPGTDTQYF
TRBD2,TRBJ2-1,NA,TRBV6-1,TGTGCCAGCCATCCAGCGGGAGGGCCGCTGGTAATCTATGAGCAGTTCTTC,CASHPAGGPLVIYEQFF
NA,TRBJ2-1,few,TRBV7-6,TGTGCCAGCAGGACGACATTCAGCTCCTACAATGAGCAGTTCTTC,CASRTTFSSYNEQFF
TRBD2,TRBJ2-7,many,TRBV20-1,TGCAGTGCCAAGACTAGCCCCGCGATCTACGAGCAGTACTTC,CSAKTSPAIYEQYF
NA,TRBJ2-1,few,TRBV20-1,TGCAGTGCTTGTCCGGTGCGGCAGGGAATATTAGATGAGCAGTTCTTC,CSACPVRQGILDEQFF
NA,TRBJ2-3,few,TRBV5-1,TGCGCCAGCAGCTTGGGTCTTAGCGCTTTCACAGATACGCAGTATTTT,CASSLGLSAFTDTQYF
NA,TRBJ1-5,few,TRBV6-1,TGTGCCAGCAACCGGGCAGAGGGCAATCAGCCCCAGCATTTT,CASNRAEGNQPQHF
TRBD2,TRBJ2-5,NA,TRBV27,TGTGCCAGCAGTTTATCGCTAGCGGGACACGAGACCCAGTACTTC,CASSLSLAGHETQYF
NA,TRBJ2-3,NA,TRBV9,TGTGCCAGCAGCGTGGAAAAACTAGCAGATACGCAGTATTTT,CASSVEKLADTQYF
NA,TRBJ2-5,NA,TRBV4-1,TGCGCCAGCAGCCAAGAAGTCAATGGAGAGACCCAGTACTTC,CASSQEVNGETQYF
TRBD2,TRBJ2-1,NA,TRBV5-1,TGCGCCAGCAGCTTGGGACTAGCGGGAGGGGAGAATGAGCAGTTCTTC,CASSLGLAGGENEQFF
NA,TRBJ1-2,few,TRBV5-1,TGCGCCAGCAGCCGTCAAGGGGAGGGCTATGGCTACACCTTC,CASSRQGEGYGYTF
TRBD2,TRBJ2-3,few,TRBV20-1,TGCAGTGCTAACCCTAGCGGGAGTTCTGATACGCAGTATTTT,CSANPSGSSDTQYF
NA,TRBJ1-1,NA,TRBV5-1,TGCGCCAGCAGCTTGGCCTTCGGGAGGGGTAACTTGAACACTGAAGCTTTCTTT,CASSLAFGRGNLNTEAFF
NA,TRBJ2-3,few,TRBV7-3,TGTGCCAGCAGCTTAGGCAGGGCGGCGAATACGCAGTATTTT,CASSLGRAANTQYF
NA,TRBJ2-1,many,TRBV5-1,TGCGCCAGCAGTCTTACCGGGACAAATTCCTACAATGAGCAGTTCTTC,CASSLTGTNSYNEQFF
NA,TRBJ1-5,NA,TRBV7-6,TGTGCCAGCAGCTTAATGTTGGATCAGCCCCAGCATTTT,CASSLMLDQPQHF
NA,TRBJ2-5,NA,TRBV20-1,TGCAGTGCTAGAGATCCGGGGGTAGGAGAGACCCAGTACTTC,CSARDPGVGETQYF
NA,TRBJ2-3,many,TRBV7-9,TGTGCCAGCAGCCAGGTCGTCTCCCGTCGCACAGATACGCAGTATTTT,CASSQVVSRRTDTQYF
NA,TRBJ2-1,few,TRBV4-1,TGCGCCAGCAGCTATCCCGGGACACACAATGAGCAGTTCTTC,CASSYPGTHNEQFF
TRBD2,TRBJ2-5,few,TRBV12-3/TRBV12-4,TGTGCCAGCAGTTTTGGGCTAGCGGGGTCGGGGGAGACCCAGTACTTC,CASSFGLAGSGETQYF
NA,TRBJ2-5,few,TRBV18,TGTGCCAGCTCACCACGCCTTCTAGAGACCCAGTACTTC,CASSPRLLETQYF
NA,TRBJ1-4,few,TRBV25-1,TGTGCCAGCAGTGAGGGGGGAAGACCTAATGAAAAACTGTTTTTT,CASSEGGRPNEKLFF
TRBD1,TRBJ2-3,NA,TRBV27,TGTGCCAGCAGTCCCAAACAGGGGGTTGAAGATACGCAGTATTTT,CASSPKQGVEDTQYF
NA,TRBJ1-1,few,TRBV29-1,TGCAGCGTTGGAGGCAACAGAGCTGAAGCTTTCTTT,CSVGGNRAEAFF
NA,TRBJ2-1,NA,TRBV5-1,TGCGCCAGCAGCTTGGTGGTCTCAGCCCTCGATGAGCAGTTCTTC,CASSLVVSALDEQFF
NA,TRBJ2-2,few,TRBV18,TGTGCCAGCTCACCAATCGGGGGGACAGAGAACACCGGGGAGCTGTTTTTT,CASSPIGGTENTGELFF
TRBD1,TRBJ2-3,many,TRBV20-1,TGCAGTGCGGGGGACAGGGGCACAGATACGCAGTATTTT,CSAGDRGTDTQYF
NA,TRBJ2-5,few,TRBV5-1,TGCGCCAGCAGCTTGATCCCAGGCGCGACCCAAGAGACCCAGTACTTC,CASSLIPGATQETQYF
TRBD1,TRBJ1-1,few,TRBV2,TGTGCCAGCAGCCGGGACAGAGACACTGAAGCTTTCTTT,CASSRDRDTEAFF
NA,TRBJ2-1,NA,TRBV27,TGTGCCAGCAGTAGGCGGGGCAATGAGCAGTTCTTC,CASSRRGNEQFF
NA,TRBJ1-1,few,TRBV5-1,TGCGCCAGCAGCACATTTTCCGCGGTAGACACTGAAGCTTTCTTT,CASSTFSAVDTEAFF